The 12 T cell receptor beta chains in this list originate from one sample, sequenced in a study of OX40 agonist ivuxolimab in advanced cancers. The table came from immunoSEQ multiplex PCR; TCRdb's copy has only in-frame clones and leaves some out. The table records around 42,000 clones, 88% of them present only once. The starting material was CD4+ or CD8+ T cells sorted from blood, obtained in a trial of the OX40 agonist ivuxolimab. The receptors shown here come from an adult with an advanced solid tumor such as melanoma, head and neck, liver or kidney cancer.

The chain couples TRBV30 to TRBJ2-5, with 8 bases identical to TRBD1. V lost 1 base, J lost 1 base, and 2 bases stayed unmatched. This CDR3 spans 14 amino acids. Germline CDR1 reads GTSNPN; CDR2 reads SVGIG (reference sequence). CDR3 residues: CAWSAGQVQETQYF. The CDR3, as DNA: TGTGCCTGGAGTGCGGGACAGGTCCAAGAGACCCAGTACTTC.

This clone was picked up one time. The CDR3 sequence is CASSDPGSRNIQYF. DNA for the CDR3: TGTGCCAGCAGCGACCCAGGGTCGCGGAACATTCAGTACTTC. V gene TRBV9 combines with J gene TRBJ2-4; TRBD1 might be the D (5 bases). V gave up 3 bases and J gave up 7 bases, with 14 bases separating them. The CDR3 extends over 14 amino acids. Per the germline V gene, CDR1 is SGDLS and CDR2 is YYNGEE.

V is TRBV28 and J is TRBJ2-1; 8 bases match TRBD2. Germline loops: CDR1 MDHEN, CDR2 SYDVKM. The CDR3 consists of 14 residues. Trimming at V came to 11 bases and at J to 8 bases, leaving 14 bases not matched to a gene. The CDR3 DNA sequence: TGTGCCGGGGGGGGGACTAGGTTCATCGATGAGCAGTTCTTC. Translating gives CAGGGTRFIDEQFF.

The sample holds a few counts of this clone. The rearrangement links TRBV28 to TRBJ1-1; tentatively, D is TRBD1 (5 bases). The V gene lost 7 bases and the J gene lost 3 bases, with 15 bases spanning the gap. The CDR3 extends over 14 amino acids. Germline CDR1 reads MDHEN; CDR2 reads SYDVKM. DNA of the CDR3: TGTGCCAGCACCTCGGGACTCCTTCACACTGAAGCTTTCTTT. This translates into CASTSGLLHTEAFF.

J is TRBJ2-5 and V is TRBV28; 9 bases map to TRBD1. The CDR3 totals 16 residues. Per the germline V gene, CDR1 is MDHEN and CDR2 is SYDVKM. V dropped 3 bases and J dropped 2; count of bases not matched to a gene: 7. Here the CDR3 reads CASSFRGQGTQETQYF. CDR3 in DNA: TGTGCCAGCAGTTTTAGGGGACAGGGAACGCAAGAGACCCAGTACTTC. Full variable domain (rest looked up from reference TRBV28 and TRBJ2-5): DVKVTQSSRYLVKRTGEKVFLECVQDMDHENMFWYRQDPGLGLRLIYFSYDVKMKEKGDIPEGYSVSREKKERFSLILESASTNQTSMYLCASSFRGQGTQETQYFGPGTRLLVL.

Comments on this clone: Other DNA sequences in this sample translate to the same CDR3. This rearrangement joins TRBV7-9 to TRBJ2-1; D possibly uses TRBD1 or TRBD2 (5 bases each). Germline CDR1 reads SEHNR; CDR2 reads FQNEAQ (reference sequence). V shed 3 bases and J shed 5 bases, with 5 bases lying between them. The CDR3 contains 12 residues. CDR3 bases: TGTGCCAGCAGCTTGGGGGACAATGAGCAGTTCTTC. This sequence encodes CASSLGDNEQFF.

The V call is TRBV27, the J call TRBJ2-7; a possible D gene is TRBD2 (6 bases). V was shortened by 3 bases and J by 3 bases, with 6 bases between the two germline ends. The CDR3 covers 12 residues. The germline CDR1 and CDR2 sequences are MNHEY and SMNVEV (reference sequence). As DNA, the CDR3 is TGTGCCAGCAGTTTGGGGGGCTACGAGCAGTACTTC. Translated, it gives CASSLGGYEQYF.

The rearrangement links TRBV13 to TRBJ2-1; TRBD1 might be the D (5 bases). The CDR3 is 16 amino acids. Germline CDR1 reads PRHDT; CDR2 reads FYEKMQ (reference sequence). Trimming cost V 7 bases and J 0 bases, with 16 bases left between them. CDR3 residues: CASTLWGYSSYNEQFF. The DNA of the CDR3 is TGTGCCAGCACCCTATGGGGCTATAGCTCCTACAATGAGCAGTTCTTC.

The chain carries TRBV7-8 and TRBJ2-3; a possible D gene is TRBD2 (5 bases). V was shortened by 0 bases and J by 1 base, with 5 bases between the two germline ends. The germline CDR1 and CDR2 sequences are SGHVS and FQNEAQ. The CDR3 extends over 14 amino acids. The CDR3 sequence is CASSLAGGTDTQYF. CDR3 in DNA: TGTGCCAGCAGCTTAGCGGGAGGCACAGATACGCAGTATTTT.

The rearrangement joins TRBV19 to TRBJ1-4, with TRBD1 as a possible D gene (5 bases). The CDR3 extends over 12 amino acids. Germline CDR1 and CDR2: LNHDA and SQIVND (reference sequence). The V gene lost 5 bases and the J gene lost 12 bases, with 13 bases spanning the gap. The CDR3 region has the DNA TGTGCCAGTAGTCAAGGGACCGAGGAACTGTTTTTT. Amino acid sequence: CASSQGTEELFF.

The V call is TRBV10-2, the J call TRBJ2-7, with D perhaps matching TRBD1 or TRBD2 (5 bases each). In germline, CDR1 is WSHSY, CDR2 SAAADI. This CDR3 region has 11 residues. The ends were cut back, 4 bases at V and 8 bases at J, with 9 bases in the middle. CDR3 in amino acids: CASSGDGQQYF. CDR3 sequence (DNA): TGCGCCAGCAGTGGGGACGGACAGCAGTACTTC.

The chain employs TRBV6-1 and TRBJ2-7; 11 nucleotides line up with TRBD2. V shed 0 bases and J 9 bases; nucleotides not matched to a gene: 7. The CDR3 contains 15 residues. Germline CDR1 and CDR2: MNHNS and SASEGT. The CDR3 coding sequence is TGTGCCAGCAGTGAAGCGGCTAGCGGGAGGATGGTGCAGTACTTC. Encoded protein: CASSEAASGRMVQYF.